The 21 T cell receptor beta chains presented below share a single source sample, sequenced in a study of response to subunit inactivated influenza vaccine. TCRdb redid the calling of the RT-PCR reads with MiXCR, one entry per CDR3 protein. This sample has 300,000 to 350,000 distinct CDR3 sequences, with roughly a fifth found just once. The sample here was PBMCs from blood, taken approximately 22 months after vaccination. Every receptor here comes from a man in his fifties or sixties who received an inactivated influenza vaccine.

This rearrangement joins TRBV4-3 to TRBJ2-1; 11 bases fit TRBD2. The CDR3 consists of 18 residues. With V trimmed by 1 base and J by 2 bases, 7 bases remained unmatched. Germline CDR1 and CDR2: LGHNA and YSLEER. CDR3 loop: CASSQGEIAGGPYNEQFF. The CDR3 DNA follows: TGCGCCAGCAGCCAAGGTGAAATAGCGGGGGGGCCCTACAATGAGCAGTTCTTC.

This clonotype was recorded many times. This chain links TRBV12-3 or TRBV12-4 with TRBJ1-3, with 7 nucleotides matching TRBD1. The ends lost 6 bases at V and 2 bases at J; junction bases unmatched: 7. CDR3 length: 15 amino acids. The CDR3 sequence is CASSWDRGAGNTIYF. CDR3 DNA: TGTGCCAGCAGCTGGGACAGAGGAGCTGGAAACACCATATATTTT.

This clonotype was observed a few times. The chain links TRBV4-1 to TRBJ1-5; D is uncertain. This CDR3 spans 14 amino acids. Germline V gene sequence: CDR1 MGHRA, CDR2 YSYEKL. The V and J ends lost 1 base and 9 bases respectively, with 13 bases between them. The CDR3 DNA is TGCGCCAGCAGCCAAGGAGGGCCTAGGTGGCCCCAGCATTTT. Translated, it gives CASSQGGPRWPQHF.

In its sample, this clonotype was seen a few times. Because it lacks the conserved phenylalanine or tryptophan at the end, this CDR3 is likely a read error. The V gene is TRBV12-3 or TRBV12-4, the J gene TRBJ1-6; D not certain. CDR3 length: 16 residues. Trimming removed 2 bases at V and 4 bases at J, with 12 bases between. CDR3 protein: CASSLSGGQYNSPLHL. The CDR3 bases are TGTGCCAGCAGTTTATCGGGTGGGCAATATAATTCACCCCTCCACCTT.

The chain has TRBV19 and TRBJ2-1, with 9 bases matching TRBD1. Unmatched junction bases numbered 8, after V lost 5 bases and J lost 3 bases. CDR3 size: 16 residues. Germline V gene lookup returns CDR1 LNHDA and CDR2 SQIVND (reference sequence). Here the CDR3 reads CASSPTGTGHYNEQFF. The CDR3 DNA is TGTGCCAGTAGTCCGACCGGGACAGGGCACTACAATGAGCAGTTCTTC.

This clonotype was seen only a few times. V gene TRBV6-2 or TRBV6-3 combines with J gene TRBJ1-5; tentative D call: TRBD1 (5 bases). Germline CDR1 and CDR2: MNHEY and SVGEGT. V was trimmed by 0 bases and J by 9 bases, leaving 12 bases between them. The CDR3 spans 14 residues. The chain's CDR3 is CASSYSPGTGPQHF. The CDR3 DNA reads TGTGCCAGCAGTTACTCCCCCGGGACCGGGCCCCAGCATTTT.

This clonotype was found many times. This rearrangement joins TRBV6-6 to TRBJ2-1; TRBD2 aligns across 7 bases. There are 16 residues in the CDR3. The germline V gene encodes CDR1 MNHNY and CDR2 SVGAGI (reference sequence). V lost 0 bases to trimming and J lost 6 bases; unmatched junction nucleotides: 8. CDR3 amino acids: CASSYSTSGVRNEQFF. For the CDR3, the DNA is TGTGCCAGCAGTTACTCGACCAGCGGGGTTCGCAATGAGCAGTTCTTC.

This clonotype was seen ten or more times. This chain links TRBV12-3 or TRBV12-4 with TRBJ1-2, with TRBD1 matching over 9 bases. Trimming removed 4 bases from V and 3 bases from J; junction bases left unmatched: 0. CDR3 size: 13 residues. The CDR3 loop reads CASSWDRDYGYTF. In nucleotides, the CDR3 is TGTGCCAGCAGTTGGGACAGGGACTATGGCTACACCTTC.

The V call is TRBV6-6, the J call TRBJ2-2, with D unresolved. V lost 0 bases, J lost 6 bases, and 5 bases lay in between. The CDR3 spans 13 residues. Per the germline V gene, CDR1 is MNHNY and CDR2 is SVGAGI (reference sequence). CDR3 residues: CASSYSGPGELFF. The CDR3 nucleotides read TGTGCCAGCAGTTACTCAGGGCCCGGGGAGCTGTTTTTT.

This chain connects TRBV28 to TRBJ2-7, with 7 bases identical to TRBD2. The V gene's germline CDR1 is MDHEN and CDR2 SYDVKM. CDR3 length equals 15 residues. With V trimmed by 3 bases and J by 0 bases, 5 bases remained unmatched. The CDR3 here is CASSFSGVASYEQYF. CDR3 coding DNA: TGTGCCAGCAGTTTCAGCGGGGTGGCCTCCTACGAGCAGTACTTC.

The sample holds a few counts of this clonotype. The rearrangement links TRBV20-1 to TRBJ1-2, with TRBD1 matching over 8 bases. The CDR3 loop spans 13 amino acids. V gave up 1 base and J gave up 9 bases; unmatched junction bases: 7. Germline V CDR1 and CDR2: DFQATT, SNEGSKA (reference sequence). The CDR3 DNA follows: TGCAGTGCTAGAGCTGGACAGGGTGCAAGCTACACCTTC. This encodes CSARAGQGASYTF.

This clonotype was counted only a few times. V gene TRBV6-2 or TRBV6-3 combines with J gene TRBJ1-5; the match to TRBD1 covers 11 bases. Germline assignment: CDR1 MNHEY and CDR2 SVGEGT. CDR3 size: 15 residues. V trimming: 5 bases; J trimming: 7 bases; junction bases outside the gene matches: 7. In nucleotides, the CDR3 is TGTGCCAGCAGTCGGGACAGGGGGACGGTACAGCCCCAGCATTTT. This sequence encodes CASSRDRGTVQPQHF.

V and J are TRBV10-3 and TRBJ2-7; 12 bases are a match to TRBD2. The CDR3 runs to 14 residues. V lost 10 bases to trimming and J lost 2 bases; unmatched junction nucleotides: 6. Per the germline V gene, CDR1 is ENHRY and CDR2 is SYGVKD. The CDR3 is CASRLAGETYEQYF. The CDR3 region has the DNA TGTGCCAGTAGACTAGCGGGAGAGACCTACGAGCAGTACTTC.

The chain links TRBV20-1 to TRBJ2-1; D not resolved. The length of the CDR3 is 11 residues. Germline V gene lookup returns CDR1 DFQATT and CDR2 SNEGSKA (reference sequence). V dropped 6 bases and J dropped 4 bases, with 7 bases sitting between them. CDR3 nucleotide sequence: TGCAGTGCGCGCTTTTACAATGAGCAGTTCTTC. Protein sequence: CSARFYNEQFF.

V gene TRBV28 combines with J gene TRBJ2-7; D is ambiguous. Per germline, CDR1 MDHEN and CDR2 SYDVKM. The CDR3 sequence is 12 residues long. Trimming cost V 2 bases and J 5 bases, with 7 bases left between them. The chain's CDR3 is CASSLRANEQYF. In DNA, the CDR3 is TGTGCCAGCAGTTTAAGGGCTAACGAGCAGTACTTC.

This chain links TRBV5-1 with TRBJ2-1, with 14 bases aligning to TRBD2. Trimming at V came to 2 bases and at J to 6 bases, leaving 10 bases not matched to a gene. CDR3 length: 18 residues. Germline-derived CDR1 and CDR2 are SGHRS and YFSETQ. In nucleotides, the CDR3 is TGCGCCAGCAGCTTAAGTGGGGTGGGACTAGCGGGAGTCAATGAGCAGTTCTTC. Translated, it gives CASSLSGVGLAGVNEQFF. The whole variable domain, remainder taken from reference TRBV5-1 and TRBJ2-1, is KAGVTQTPRYLIKTRGQQVTLSCSPISGHRSVSWYQQTPGQGLQFLFEYFSETQRNKGNFPGRFSGRQFSNSRSEMNVSTLELGDSALYLCASSLSGVGLAGVNEQFFGPGTRLTVL.

Notes on this clonotype: This CDR3 is missing its conserved last phenylalanine or tryptophan, likely due to a read error. The rearrangement joins TRBV7-9 to TRBJ2-1; TRBD2 aligns across 10 bases. The CDR3 spans 16 residues. V lost 5 bases, J lost 3 bases, and 7 bases stayed unmatched. Germline V gives CDR1 SEHNR, CDR2 FQNEAQ (reference sequence). The CDR3 here is CASSPPLAGVYNEQFV. The CDR3 DNA is TGTGCCAGCAGCCCTCCCCTAGCGGGGGTCTACAATGAGCAGTTCGTC.

The chain joins TRBV12-3 or TRBV12-4 to TRBJ1-2, with a possible D match to TRBD1 (5 bases). The CDR3 spans 15 residues. V shed 7 bases and J shed 3 bases, with 18 bases lying between them. Written as DNA, the CDR3 is TGTGCCAGCACCGCACGACGACAGAGCTACTATGGCTACACCTTC. Its protein product is CASTARRQSYYGYTF.

CDR3 nucleotide sequence: TGTGCCAGCAGCACCTCGGTGGGGACCCAGTACTTC. It yields the protein CASSTSVGTQYF. V and J are TRBV12-3 or TRBV12-4 and TRBJ2-5, with unresolved D. V was trimmed by 6 bases and J by 7 bases, leaving 12 bases between them. The CDR3 totals 12 residues.

In this sample, this clonotype turned up a few times. The gene calls are TRBV7-9 and TRBJ2-7; possibly TRBD1 for D (6 bases). The V and J ends lost 8 bases and 4 bases respectively, with 18 bases between them. The CDR3 sequence is 14 residues long. In germline, CDR1 is SEHNR, CDR2 FQNEAQ (reference sequence). The CDR3 sequence: CASQRNRDGYEQYF. The CDR3 nucleotides read TGTGCCAGCCAGCGGAACAGGGATGGATACGAGCAGTACTTC.

The table lists this clonotype with many counts. The V call is TRBV12-3 or TRBV12-4, the J call TRBJ1-5; TRBD1 might be the D (6 bases). V gave up 2 bases and J gave up 4 bases, with 9 bases separating them. This CDR3 has 14 amino acids. The CDR3 DNA is TGTGCCAGCAGTTTACGACAGGTTAATCAGCCCCAGCATTTT. Translation gives CASSLRQVNQPQHF.